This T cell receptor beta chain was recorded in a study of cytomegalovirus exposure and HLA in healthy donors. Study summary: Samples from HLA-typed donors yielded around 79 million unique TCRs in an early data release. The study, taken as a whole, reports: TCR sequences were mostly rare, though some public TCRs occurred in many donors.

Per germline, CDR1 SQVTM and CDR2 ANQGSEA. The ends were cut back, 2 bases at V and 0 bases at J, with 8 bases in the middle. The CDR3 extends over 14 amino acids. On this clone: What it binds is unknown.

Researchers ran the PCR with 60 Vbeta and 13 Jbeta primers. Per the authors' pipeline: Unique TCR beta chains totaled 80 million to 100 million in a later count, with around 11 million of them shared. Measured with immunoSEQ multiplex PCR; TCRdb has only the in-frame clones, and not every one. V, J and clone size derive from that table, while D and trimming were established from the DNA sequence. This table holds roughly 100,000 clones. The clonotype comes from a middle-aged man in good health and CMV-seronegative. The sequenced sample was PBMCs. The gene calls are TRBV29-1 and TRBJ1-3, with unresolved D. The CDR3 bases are TGCAGCGTTGAACTACAGAACTCTGGAAACACCATATATTTT. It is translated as CSVELQNSGNTIYF.